These T cell receptor beta chains were read from a single sample in a study of post-analysis software for immune sequencing data. MiXCR was run by TCRdb on the PCR reads, yielding one entry per CDR3 protein. The sample has hundreds of thousands of distinct CDR3 sequences; roughly 47% are singletons. The sequencing sample was made of blood. Source of these receptors: a girl under 18 with multiple sclerosis. Both conserved end residues are part of each CDR3. The order of the fields is J gene, clone size, V gene, D gene, CDR3 DNA, CDR3 protein. A D gene is named only where the DNA matches it firmly. Clone size is stated in some rows and not others, as once, few, many or a class when expanded.

>TRBJ2-7|-|TRBV28|-
TGTGCCAGCACCGGGGCTCTCACCTACGAGCAGTACTTC
CASTGALTYEQYF
>TRBJ2-3|few|TRBV20-1|TRBD2
TGCAGTGCTACAGCCATGGCTAGCGGGGGGACAGATACGCAGTATTTT
CSATAMASGGTDTQYF
>TRBJ2-2|-|TRBV13|TRBD1
TGTGCCAGCAACAGGGGCTTACCCGGGGAGCTGTTTTTT
CASNRGLPGELFF
>TRBJ2-1|few|TRBV11-2|-
TGTGCCAGCAGCTTCAGGTCAGGGTGGGGGAATGAGCAGTTCTTC
CASSFRSGWGNEQFF
>TRBJ2-6|-|TRBV20-1|-
TGCAGTGCTAGAGGAGCCAGGGCCAACGTCCTGACTTTC
CSARGARANVLTF
>TRBJ1-1|few|TRBV7-9|TRBD1
TGTGCCAGCAGGGAGGACAGGAGGATGAACACTGAAGCTTTCTTT
CASREDRRMNTEAFF
>TRBJ2-1|few|TRBV20-1|TRBD2
TGCAGTGCCCGGAGGGGTAGCGGGGGGGGCTCGTTCTTC
CSARRGSGGGSFF
>TRBJ2-3|few|TRBV6-5|TRBD1
TGTGCCAGCGCACAGGGGGTTATCGCAGATACGCAGTATTTT
CASAQGVIADTQYF
>TRBJ2-6|-|TRBV5-8|TRBD1
TGTGCCAGCAACCTAGGGACGGGACAGGGCGACTGGGCCAACGTCCTGACTTTC
CASNLGTGQGDWANVLTF
>TRBJ1-1|once|TRBV7-3|TRBD1
TGTGCCAGCAGCCCCGGACAGGGGCTCACTGAAGCTTTCTTT
CASSPGQGLTEAFF
>TRBJ2-1|few|TRBV20-1|TRBD2
TGCAGTGCTAGCCGGACTAGCGGGGGGGCCTACAATGAGCAGTTCTTC
CSASRTSGGAYNEQFF